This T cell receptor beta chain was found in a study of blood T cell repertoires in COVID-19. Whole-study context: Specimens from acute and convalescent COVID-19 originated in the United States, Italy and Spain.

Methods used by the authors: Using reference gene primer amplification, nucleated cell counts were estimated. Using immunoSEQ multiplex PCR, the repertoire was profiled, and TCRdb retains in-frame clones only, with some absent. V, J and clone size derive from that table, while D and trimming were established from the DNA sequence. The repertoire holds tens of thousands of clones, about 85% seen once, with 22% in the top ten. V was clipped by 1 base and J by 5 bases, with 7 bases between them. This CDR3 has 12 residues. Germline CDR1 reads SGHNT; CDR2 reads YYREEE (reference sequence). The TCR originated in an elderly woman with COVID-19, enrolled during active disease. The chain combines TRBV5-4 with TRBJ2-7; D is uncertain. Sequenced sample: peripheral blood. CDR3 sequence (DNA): TGTGCCAGCAGCTTGCGCACTAACGAGCAGTACTTC. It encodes CASSLRTNEQYF.